The 19 T cell receptor beta chains below come from one sample, sequenced in a study of blood T cell repertoires in COVID-19. The method was immunoSEQ multiplex PCR; TCRdb's version includes in-frame clones alone and lacks a portion of them. The sample holds about 200,000 clones, roughly four fifths seen once. The sample taken for sequencing was peripheral blood. The receptors come from a woman in her thirties or forties with acute or convalescent COVID-19.

The rearrangement joins TRBV7-8 to TRBJ1-4; 8 bases agree with TRBD1. CDR3 length equals 15 residues. The germline gives CDR1 SGHVS, CDR2 FQNEAQ. J lost 8 bases, V lost 5 bases, and 10 bases had no gene match. CDR3 nucleotide sequence: TGTGCCAGCAGCCTAAGAGACAGGGGAGGCGAAAAACTGTTTTTT. Translation gives CASSLRDRGGEKLFF.

This clone has more than one count but fewer than ten. Compared with germline, one end of the junction differs, possibly owing to a read error. The J gene is TRBJ2-1, the V gene TRBV27; 11 positions match TRBD1. The germline V gene encodes CDR1 MNHEY and CDR2 SMNVEV (reference sequence). The CDR3 loop spans 15 amino acids. Written as DNA, the CDR3 is TGTGCCAGCAGTACCGGGACAGGGGGTGCGGATATTAGGGTCTTC. Protein product: CASSTGTGGADIRVF.

This chain joins TRBV10-3 and TRBJ1-1; no firm D call. CDR1 and CDR2 (germline): ENHRY, SYGVKD. The CDR3 totals 16 residues. With 5 bases removed from V and 1 base from J, the gap between germline ends came to 17 bases. The CDR3 region is CAISSLAGLRNTEAFF. The CDR3 nucleotides read TGTGCCATCAGTTCACTGGCGGGGTTGCGGAACACTGAAGCTTTCTTT.

CDR3 coding DNA: TGTGCCAGTAGCGCGGGGCCCGCCGGAAACACCATATATTTT. It translates to CASSAGPAGNTIYF. This chain connects TRBV19 to TRBJ1-3; tentatively, D is TRBD1 (5 bases). V was clipped by 6 bases and J by 4 bases, with 13 bases between them. Germline CDR1 and CDR2: LNHDA and SQIVND (reference sequence). The CDR3 is 14 residues long. The full variable domain, completed using reference TRBV19 and TRBJ1-3, is DGGITQSPKYLFRKEGQNVTLSCEQNLNHDAMYWYRQDPGQGLRLIYYSQIVNDFQKGDIAEGYSVSREKKESFPLTVTSAQKNPTAFYLCASSAGPAGNTIYFGEGSWLTVV.

The DNA for the CDR3 is TGTGCCAGTACCATAGGAGGGAACACTGAAGCTTTCTTT. This codes for CASTIGGNTEAFF. The J gene is TRBJ1-1, the V gene TRBV19; D call uncertain. Trimming shortened V by 7 bases and J by 1 base, and 10 bases separated the two germline ends. CDR3 length equals 13 residues. The germline CDR1 and CDR2 sequences are LNHDA and SQIVND (reference sequence).

The CDR3 protein is CASSESGDRGGNQPQHF. The CDR3 nucleotides read TGTGCCAGCAGTGAATCAGGGGACCGAGGGGGCAATCAGCCCCAGCATTTT. The rearrangement links TRBV25-1 to TRBJ1-5; a possible D gene is TRBD1 (6 bases). Deletions cut 1 base from V and 2 bases from J, with 15 bases between. Germline values: CDR1 MGHDK, CDR2 SYGVNS. This CDR3 spans 17 amino acids.

The gene calls are TRBV29-1 and TRBJ1-2; the D gene is possibly TRBD1 (6 bases). The V gene's germline CDR1 is SQVTM and CDR2 ANQGSEA. The CDR3 consists of 15 residues. V lost 0 bases to trimming and J lost 4 bases, with 15 bases between them. DNA for the CDR3: TGCAGCGTTGAAGATCGCAGGGGATATGGCTATGGCTACACCTTC. Translation gives CSVEDRRGYGYGYTF.

The chain employs TRBV4-1 and TRBJ2-1; TRBD2 matches 8 bases. Unmatched junction bases numbered 12, after V lost 5 bases and J lost 6 bases. This CDR3 has 16 amino acids. Germline V gives CDR1 MGHRA, CDR2 YSYEKL. DNA for the CDR3: TGCGCCAGCAGCAAAACTCCGGGACTAGAGTCCAATGAGCAGTTCTTC. It yields the protein CASSKTPGLESNEQFF.

This clone has a single count. The chain has TRBV11-2 and TRBJ1-5, with 7 bases aligning to TRBD1. V lost 2 bases to trimming and J lost 6 bases; unmatched junction nucleotides: 16. The CDR3 consists of 18 residues. CDR1 and CDR2 from the germline V gene are SGHAT and FQNNGV. CDR3 sequence reads: CASSLLRQGTGKSQPQHF. In DNA form, the CDR3 reads TGTGCCAGCAGCTTACTACGACAGGGAACGGGTAAAAGTCAGCCCCAGCATTTT.

This chain connects TRBV13 to TRBJ2-7; 7 nucleotides agree with TRBD1. Germline V gives CDR1 PRHDT, CDR2 FYEKMQ (reference sequence). V trimming: 5 bases; J trimming: 3 bases; junction bases outside the gene matches: 10. This CDR3 is 15 amino acids long. The CDR3 bases are TGTGCCAGCAGCCTTGGACAGGATCGCCGCTACGAGCAGTACTTC. It specifies CASSLGQDRRYEQYF.

CDR3 bases: TGCGCCAGCAGCTTGGTCATAGGGAGCGGCTACACCTTC. Translated: CASSLVIGSGYTF. The V call is TRBV5-1, the J call TRBJ1-2; D uncertain. The V end lost 0 bases, the J end lost 8 bases, and 11 bases lay between the germline ends. The V gene's germline CDR1 is SGHRS and CDR2 YFSETQ. The CDR3 extends over 13 amino acids.

CDR3 sequence (DNA): TGTGCCAGCAGGGATTCGGGGAATTCACCCCTCCACTTT. Translated, it gives CASRDSGNSPLHF. The V call is TRBV3-1 (or the pseudogene TRBV3-2), the J call TRBJ1-6; D ambiguous. Between the trimmed V and J ends, which lost 6 bases and 7 bases, there was a span of 10 bases. CDR3 length: 13 amino acids. Germline V gene lookup returns CDR1 LGHDT and CDR2 YNNKEL (reference sequence).

This rearrangement joins TRBV7-2 to TRBJ1-5; TRBD1 might be the D (5 bases). Trimming shortened V by 3 bases and J by 8 bases, and 11 bases separated the two germline ends. Germline-derived CDR1 and CDR2 are SGHTA and FQGNSA. This CDR3 is built from 13 residues. The CDR3 coding sequence is TGTGCCAGCAGCTTCTGGGGGGAGAAGCCCCAGCATTTT. Translated: CASSFWGEKPQHF.

This clone showed up many times. The V and J genes are TRBV4-2 and TRBJ1-1, with D hard to call. Germline CDR1 LGHNA, CDR2 YNFKEQ. The CDR3 has 12 residues. Trimming pared 2 bases from V and 7 bases from J, leaving 8 bases between. CDR3 in amino acids: CASSQPTGEAFF. CDR3 DNA sequence: TGTGCCAGCAGCCAACCGACTGGTGAAGCTTTCTTT.

J is TRBJ2-1 and V is TRBV10-3; D gene unclear. CDR1 is ENHRY, CDR2 SYGVKD, per germline. V lost 3 bases and J lost 0, with 9 bases in between. The CDR3 covers 15 residues. The CDR3 coding sequence is TGTGCCATCAGTGATAGAGCGAGCTCCTACAATGAGCAGTTCTTC. It yields the protein CAISDRASSYNEQFF.

The CDR3 region is CASSLAGTGYDSPLHF. The DNA for the CDR3 is TGTGCCAGCAGTTTAGCCGGGACAGGGTATGATTCACCCCTCCACTTT. The chain combines TRBV6-2 or TRBV6-3 with TRBJ1-6, with 9 bases lining up with TRBD1. Germline assignment: CDR1 MNHEY and CDR2 SVGEGT. This CDR3 is built from 16 residues. Trimming at V came to 4 bases and at J to 8 bases, leaving 9 bases not matched to a gene.

The chain carries TRBV27 and TRBJ1-2; D might be TRBD1 (5 bases). V lost 5 bases and J 5 bases, leaving 15 bases between the germline ends. CDR1 and CDR2 (germline): MNHEY, SMNVEV (reference sequence). The CDR3 is 14 residues long. The CDR3 sequence is CASSVNRFSYGYTF. The DNA of the CDR3 is TGTGCCAGCAGTGTAAACAGGTTCTCATATGGCTACACCTTC.

The chain combines TRBV25-1 with TRBJ2-5; TRBD1 agrees at 8 bases. V was pared by 5 bases and J by 4 bases, with 6 bases of the junction left unmatched. The CDR3 length is 14 residues. Germline V gene sequence: CDR1 MGHDK, CDR2 SYGVNS. CDR3 nucleotide sequence: TGTGCCAGCAGTATAGGACAGGGTTTAGAGACCCAGTACTTC. The encoded protein is CASSIGQGLETQYF.

The chain links TRBV7-8 to TRBJ2-7; 8 bases map to TRBD2. The CDR3 is 14 residues long. J lost 6 bases, V lost 1 base, and 5 bases had no gene match. CDR1 is SGHVS, CDR2 FQNEAQ, per germline. CDR3 sequence reads: CASSLELAAVEQYF. The CDR3 DNA reads as TGTGCCAGCAGCTTAGAACTAGCGGCCGTCGAGCAGTACTTC.